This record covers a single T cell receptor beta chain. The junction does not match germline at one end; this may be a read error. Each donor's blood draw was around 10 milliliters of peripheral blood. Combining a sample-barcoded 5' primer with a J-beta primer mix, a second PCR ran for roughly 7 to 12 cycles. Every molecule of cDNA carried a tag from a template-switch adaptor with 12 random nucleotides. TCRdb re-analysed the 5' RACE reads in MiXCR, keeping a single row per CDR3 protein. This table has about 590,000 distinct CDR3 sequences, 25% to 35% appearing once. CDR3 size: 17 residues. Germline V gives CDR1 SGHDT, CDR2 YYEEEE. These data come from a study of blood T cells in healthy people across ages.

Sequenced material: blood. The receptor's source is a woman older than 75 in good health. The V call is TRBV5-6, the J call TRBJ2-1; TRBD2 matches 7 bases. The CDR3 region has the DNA TGTGCCGGCAGCCCTAGTTCTAAGGCGGGAGTTTACAATGAGCAGTTCTTC. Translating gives CAGSPSSKAGVYNEQFF.